These 14 T cell receptor beta chains were sequenced from one sample in a study of T cell repertoires in cytomegalovirus infection. TCRdb fed the reads into MiXCR, producing one record per CDR3 protein. The table includes some 220,000 distinct CDR3 sequences, approximately 7% detected once. Sequenced sample: PBMCs. All receptors derive from a human donor in good health (CMV status not recorded). Some clones in this sample may be carry-over from other donors' samples.

This clonotype was seen ten or more times. The V call is TRBV20-1, the J call TRBJ1-5, with D possibly matching TRBD1 (5 bases). Germline V gives CDR1 DFQATT, CDR2 SNEGSKA (reference sequence). V was clipped by 4 bases and J by 7 bases, with 14 bases between them. The CDR3 is 13 residues long. CDR3 sequence reads: CSAIPGLPQPQHF. The CDR3 DNA is TGCAGTGCTATTCCGGGACTCCCGCAGCCCCAGCATTTT.

The chain is built from TRBV6-2 or TRBV6-3 and TRBJ1-5, with 7 bases lining up with TRBD1. From germline, CDR1 is MNHEY and CDR2 SVGEGT. The junction had 8 bases not matched to a gene; V was cut back by 8 bases and J by 7 bases. The CDR3 is 13 residues long. The CDR3 is CASGGTATQPQHF. The CDR3, as DNA: TGTGCCAGCGGGGGGACAGCGACCCAGCCCCAGCATTTT.

Worth noting for this clonotype: A much larger clone lies one base from this, so it may be a read error. This chain uses TRBV10-3 with TRBJ1-3, with D uncertain. There are 14 residues in the CDR3. Trimming cost V 6 bases and J 4 bases, with 13 bases left between them. Germline V gene data show CDR1 as ENHRY and CDR2 as SYGVKD. The DNA for the CDR3 is TGTGCCATCAGACAGACAAGAGACGGAAACACCATATATTTT. Protein sequence: CAIRQTRDGNTIYF.

There are many counts of this clonotype. The V gene is TRBV20-1, the J gene TRBJ1-1, with D possibly TRBD1 on 5 matching bases. The CDR3 has 18 amino acids. V was clipped by 5 bases and J by 1 base, with 26 bases between them. Germline lookup yields CDR1 DFQATT and CDR2 SNEGSKA (reference sequence). The CDR3 loop is CSAPPTGPGPPRNTEAFF. The CDR3 DNA reads TGCAGTGCTCCCCCGACCGGGCCAGGGCCCCCAAGGAACACTGAAGCTTTCTTT.

This clonotype was counted many times. The chain couples TRBV20-1 to TRBJ1-3, with D maybe TRBD1 (5 bases). Germline V gene sequence: CDR1 DFQATT, CDR2 SNEGSKA (reference sequence). This CDR3 is 15 amino acids long. V was pared by 6 bases and J by 0 bases, with 15 bases between. Written as DNA, the CDR3 is TGCAGTGCCGCCACCGGGGCCCGCTCTGGAAACACCATATATTTT. This translates into CSAATGARSGNTIYF.

This clonotype was seen repeatedly, ten times or more. The chain is built from TRBV7-2 and TRBJ2-1; D possibly corresponds to TRBD2 (5 bases). The V end lost 5 bases, the J end lost 5 bases, and 16 bases lay between the germline ends. Germline V gene sequence: CDR1 SGHTA, CDR2 FQGNSA. The CDR3 runs 15 residues. In DNA form, the CDR3 reads TGTGCCAGCAGCCGAGGCGGGTCTCAGGACAATGAGCAGTTCTTC. Protein sequence: CASSRGGSQDNEQFF.

This clonotype has at least ten counts. This chain connects TRBV29-1 to TRBJ2-4; D is unclear. This CDR3 is 13 amino acids long. CDR1 is SQVTM, CDR2 ANQGSEA, per germline. Trimming removed 3 bases at V and 1 base at J, with 7 bases between. The CDR3 sequence is CSVEGIAKNIQYF. Written as DNA, the CDR3 is TGCAGCGTTGAGGGTATTGCCAAAAACATTCAGTACTTC.

The V and J genes are TRBV7-2 and TRBJ1-1, with a tentative D call TRBD1 (6 bases). The CDR3 is made up of 14 amino acids. Trimming took 3 bases from V and 7 from J, leaving 15 bases between them. Germline CDR1 is SGHTA and CDR2 is FQGNSA. DNA for the CDR3: TGTGCCAGCAGCTTCACACAGGGCTCAGGTGAAGCTTTCTTT. Encoded protein: CASSFTQGSGEAFF.

This clonotype appeared many times. The DNA of the CDR3 is TGTGCCGGTGGTTACTCCTACAATGAGCAGTTCTTC. It encodes CAGGYSYNEQFF. The rearrangement joins TRBV7-8 to TRBJ2-1; D ambiguous. Germline V gene data show CDR1 as SGHVS and CDR2 as FQNEAQ. CDR3 length equals 12 residues. The ends were cut back, 11 bases at V and 0 bases at J, with 8 bases in the middle.

This clonotype was observed at least ten times. This chain uses TRBV7-2 with TRBJ2-7; D possibly corresponds to TRBD1 (5 bases). The V gene's germline CDR1 is SGHTA and CDR2 FQGNSA. V shed 1 base and J shed 3 bases, with 10 bases lying between them. The length of the CDR3 is 14 residues. The CDR3 loop reads CASSLGQGVYEQYF. Here the CDR3 DNA reads TGTGCCAGCAGCTTAGGGCAGGGCGTCTACGAGCAGTACTTC.

This clonotype was recorded at least ten times. The chain has TRBV7-2 and TRBJ2-4, with 9 bases matching TRBD2. Per germline, CDR1 SGHTA and CDR2 FQGNSA. The CDR3 loop spans 15 amino acids. With 2 bases clipped from V and 2 bases from J, the junction kept 1 base outside the gene matches. The CDR3 reads CASSLTSGSKNIQYF. Written as DNA, the CDR3 is TGTGCCAGCAGCTTAACTAGCGGGTCCAAAAACATTCAGTACTTC.

Ten or more counts support this clonotype. J is TRBJ2-1 and V is TRBV2, with a weak D call TRBD1 (6 bases). Germline lookup yields CDR1 SNHLY and CDR2 FYNNEI. V lost 5 bases and J 6 bases, leaving 14 bases between the germline ends. This CDR3 has 14 amino acids. For the CDR3, the DNA is TGTGCCAGCAGTCCGACTTGGACAGTCAATGAGCAGTTCTTC. Translated: CASSPTWTVNEQFF. Full variable domain (rest looked up from reference TRBV2 and TRBJ2-1): EPEVTQTPSHQVTQMGQEVILRCVPISNHLYFYWYRQILGQKVEFLVSFYNNEISEKSEIFDDQFSVERPDGSNFTLKIRSTKLEDSAMYFCASSPTWTVNEQFFGPGTRLTVL.

This clonotype was counted many times. The chain is built from TRBV6-2 or TRBV6-3 and TRBJ1-2, with a possible D match to TRBD1 (5 bases). This CDR3 is built from 13 residues. The germline gives CDR1 MNHEY, CDR2 SVGEGT. Between the trimmed V and J ends, which lost 0 bases and 6 bases, there was a span of 8 bases. The CDR3 loop reads CASSYSTRDGYTF. CDR3 bases: TGTGCCAGCAGTTACTCGACCAGGGATGGCTACACCTTC.

To note about this clonotype: A much larger clonotype is one base distant, so this may be a read error. The CDR3 coding sequence is TGTGCCAGCAGTTTTTCCCCCGGGACAGGGGGCTACGAGACCCAGTACTTC. Residues: CASSFSPGTGGYETQYF. The V and J genes are TRBV28 and TRBJ2-5, with 12 bases fitting TRBD1. The CDR3 covers 17 residues. In germline, CDR1 is MDHEN, CDR2 SYDVKM. V lost 3 bases to trimming and J lost 5 bases; unmatched junction nucleotides: 10.